This TCR beta chain was observed in a study of CD8+ T cells in alopecia areata. Study results and limitations: Sequences from scalp samples also cover resident alphabeta T cells of normal skin.

Regarding this clone: Its antigen remains unknown.

V was shortened by 1 base and J by 9 bases, with 10 bases between the two germline ends. The CDR3 length is 12 residues. The germline gives CDR1 GTSNPN, CDR2 SVGIG (reference sequence). Sequencing used cDNA as its template, made by extracting RNA and reverse transcribing it. Data came from immunoSEQ multiplex PCR; TCRdb stores just in-frame clones and leaves some out. The sample records about 64,000 clones, about 40% being singletons. The chain has TRBV30 and TRBJ2-1; D gene ambiguous. The material sequenced was NKG2D-low CD8+ T cells sorted from blood. The sequence derives from a human donor with alopecia areata. Here the CDR3 reads CAWSAVGLEQFF. DNA for the CDR3: TGTGCCTGGAGTGCCGTGGGCCTTGAGCAGTTCTTC.